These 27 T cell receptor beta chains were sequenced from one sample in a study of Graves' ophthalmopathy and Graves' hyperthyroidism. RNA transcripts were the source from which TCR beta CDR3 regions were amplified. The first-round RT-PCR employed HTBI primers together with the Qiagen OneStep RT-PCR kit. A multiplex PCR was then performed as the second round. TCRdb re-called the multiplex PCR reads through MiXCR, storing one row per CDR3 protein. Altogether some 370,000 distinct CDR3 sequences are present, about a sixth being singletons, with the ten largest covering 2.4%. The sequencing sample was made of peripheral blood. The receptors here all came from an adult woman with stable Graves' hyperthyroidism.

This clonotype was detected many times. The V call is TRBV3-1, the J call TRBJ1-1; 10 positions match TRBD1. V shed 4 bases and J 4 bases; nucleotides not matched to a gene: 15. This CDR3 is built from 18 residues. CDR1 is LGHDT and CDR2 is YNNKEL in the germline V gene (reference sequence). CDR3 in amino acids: CASSPWDRGPLGGTEAFF. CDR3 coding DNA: TGTGCCAGCAGCCCCTGGGACAGGGGCCCCCTGGGGGGCACTGAAGCTTTCTTT.

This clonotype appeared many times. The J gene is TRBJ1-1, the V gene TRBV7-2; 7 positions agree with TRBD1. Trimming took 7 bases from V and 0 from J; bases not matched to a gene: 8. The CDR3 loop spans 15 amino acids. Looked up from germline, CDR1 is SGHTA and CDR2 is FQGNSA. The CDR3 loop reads CASKGQPNMNTEAFF. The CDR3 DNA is TGTGCCAGCAAGGGACAGCCTAACATGAACACTGAAGCTTTCTTT.

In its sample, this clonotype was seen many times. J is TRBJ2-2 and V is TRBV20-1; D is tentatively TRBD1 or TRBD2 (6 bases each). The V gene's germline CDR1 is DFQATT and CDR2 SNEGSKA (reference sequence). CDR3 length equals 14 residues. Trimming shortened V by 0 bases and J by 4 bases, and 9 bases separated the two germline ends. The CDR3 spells CSARDRGATGELFF. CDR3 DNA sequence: TGCAGTGCTAGAGATAGGGGGGCCACCGGGGAGCTGTTTTTT.

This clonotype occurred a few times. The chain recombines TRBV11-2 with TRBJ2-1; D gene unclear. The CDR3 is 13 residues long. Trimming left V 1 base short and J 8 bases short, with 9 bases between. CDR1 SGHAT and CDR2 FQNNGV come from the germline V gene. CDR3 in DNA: TGTGCCAGCAGCTTAGGGTGGAAGGATGAGCAGTTCTTC. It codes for CASSLGWKDEQFF. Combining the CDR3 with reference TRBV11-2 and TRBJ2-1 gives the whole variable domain EAGVAQSPRYKIIEKRQSVAFWCNPISGHATLYWYQQILGQGPKLLIQFQNNGVVDDSQLPKDRFSAERLKGVDSTLKIQPAKLEDSAVYLCASSLGWKDEQFFGPGTRLTVL.

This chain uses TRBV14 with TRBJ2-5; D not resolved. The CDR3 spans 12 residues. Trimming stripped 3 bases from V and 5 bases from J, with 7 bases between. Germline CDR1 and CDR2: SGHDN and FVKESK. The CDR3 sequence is CASSQVMETQYF. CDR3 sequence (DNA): TGTGCCAGCAGCCAGGTGATGGAGACCCAGTACTTC.

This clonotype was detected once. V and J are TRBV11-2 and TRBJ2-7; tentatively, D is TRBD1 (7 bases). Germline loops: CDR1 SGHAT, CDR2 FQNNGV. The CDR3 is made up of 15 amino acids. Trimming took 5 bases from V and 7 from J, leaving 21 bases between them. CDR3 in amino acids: CASSQAAGGFWEQYF. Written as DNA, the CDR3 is TGTGCCAGCAGCCAGGCGGCAGGGGGGTTTTGGGAGCAGTACTTC.

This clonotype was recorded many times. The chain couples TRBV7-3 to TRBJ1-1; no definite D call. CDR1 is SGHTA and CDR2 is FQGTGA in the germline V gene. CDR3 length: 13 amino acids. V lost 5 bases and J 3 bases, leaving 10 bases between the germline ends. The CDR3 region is CASSPGVDTEAFF. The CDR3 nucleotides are TGTGCCAGCAGCCCCGGGGTGGACACTGAAGCTTTCTTT.

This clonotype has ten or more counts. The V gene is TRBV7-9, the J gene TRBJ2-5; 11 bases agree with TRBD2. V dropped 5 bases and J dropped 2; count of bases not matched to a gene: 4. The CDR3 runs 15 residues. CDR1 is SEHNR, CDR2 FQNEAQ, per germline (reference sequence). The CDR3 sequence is CASSAGTSGQETQYF. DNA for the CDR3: TGTGCCAGCAGCGCAGGGACTAGCGGACAAGAGACCCAGTACTTC.

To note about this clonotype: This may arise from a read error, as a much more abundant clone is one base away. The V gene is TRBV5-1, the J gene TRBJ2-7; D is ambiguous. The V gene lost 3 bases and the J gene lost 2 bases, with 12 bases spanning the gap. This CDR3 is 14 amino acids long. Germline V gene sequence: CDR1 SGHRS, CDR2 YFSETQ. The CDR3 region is CASSCRGRPYEQYF. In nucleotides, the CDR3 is TGCGCCAGCAGCTGCCGCGGACGGCCCTACGAGCAGTACTTC.

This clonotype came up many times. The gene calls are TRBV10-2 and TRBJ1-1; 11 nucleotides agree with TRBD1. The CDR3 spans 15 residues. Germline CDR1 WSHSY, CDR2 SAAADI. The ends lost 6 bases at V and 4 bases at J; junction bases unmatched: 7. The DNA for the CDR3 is TGCGCCAGCAGGGGGACAGGGGGTCTCGTCACTGAAGCTTTCTTT. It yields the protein CASRGTGGLVTEAFF.

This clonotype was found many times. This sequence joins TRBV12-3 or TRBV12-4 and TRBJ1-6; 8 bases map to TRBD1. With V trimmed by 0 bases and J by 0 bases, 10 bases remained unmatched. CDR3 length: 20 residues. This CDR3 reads CASSLAIGQGVGSYNSPLHF. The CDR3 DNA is TGTGCCAGCAGTTTAGCCATCGGACAGGGTGTAGGCTCCTATAATTCACCCCTCCACTTT.

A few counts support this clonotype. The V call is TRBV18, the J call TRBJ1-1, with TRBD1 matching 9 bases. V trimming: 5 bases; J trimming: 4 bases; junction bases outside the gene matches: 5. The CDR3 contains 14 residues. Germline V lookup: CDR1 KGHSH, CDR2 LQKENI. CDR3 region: CASSSGQGFTEAFF. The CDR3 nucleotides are TGTGCCAGCTCATCGGGACAGGGATTCACTGAAGCTTTCTTT.

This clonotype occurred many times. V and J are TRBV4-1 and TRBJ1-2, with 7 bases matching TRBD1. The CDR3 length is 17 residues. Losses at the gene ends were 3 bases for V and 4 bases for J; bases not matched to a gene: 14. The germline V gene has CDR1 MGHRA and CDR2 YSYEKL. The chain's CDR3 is CASSHTPNRGQAYGYTF. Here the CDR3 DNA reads TGCGCCAGCAGCCATACACCCAATAGAGGACAGGCCTATGGCTACACCTTC.

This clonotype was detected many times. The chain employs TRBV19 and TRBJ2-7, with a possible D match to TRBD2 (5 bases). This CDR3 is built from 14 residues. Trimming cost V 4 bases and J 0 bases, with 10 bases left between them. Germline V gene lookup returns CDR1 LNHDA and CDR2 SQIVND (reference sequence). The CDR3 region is CASSTAGNSYEQYF. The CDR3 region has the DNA TGTGCCAGTAGTACAGCCGGGAACTCCTACGAGCAGTACTTC.

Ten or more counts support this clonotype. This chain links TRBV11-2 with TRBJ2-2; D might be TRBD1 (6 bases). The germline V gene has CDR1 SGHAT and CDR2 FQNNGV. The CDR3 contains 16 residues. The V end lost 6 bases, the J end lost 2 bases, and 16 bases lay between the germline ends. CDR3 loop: CASRLTGMRNTGELFF. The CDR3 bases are TGTGCCAGCAGACTTACAGGGATGAGAAACACCGGGGAGCTGTTTTTT.

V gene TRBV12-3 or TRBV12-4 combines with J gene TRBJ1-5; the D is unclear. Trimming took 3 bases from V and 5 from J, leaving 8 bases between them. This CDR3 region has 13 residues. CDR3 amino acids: CASSLRADQPQHF. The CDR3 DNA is TGTGCCAGCAGTTTGAGGGCAGATCAGCCCCAGCATTTT.

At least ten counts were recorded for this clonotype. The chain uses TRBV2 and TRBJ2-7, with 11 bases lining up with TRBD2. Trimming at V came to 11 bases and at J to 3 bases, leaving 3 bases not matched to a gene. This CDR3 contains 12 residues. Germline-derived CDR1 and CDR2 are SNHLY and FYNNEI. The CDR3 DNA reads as TGTGCCGGAGGGACTAGCGGCTACGAGCAGTACTTC. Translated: CAGGTSGYEQYF.

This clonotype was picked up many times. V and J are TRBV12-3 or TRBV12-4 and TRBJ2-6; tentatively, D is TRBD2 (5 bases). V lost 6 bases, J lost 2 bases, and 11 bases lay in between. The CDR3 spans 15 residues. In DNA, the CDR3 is TGTGCCAGCAGCCCCTTGGAGGCTGGGGCCAACGTCCTGACTTTC. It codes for CASSPLEAGANVLTF.

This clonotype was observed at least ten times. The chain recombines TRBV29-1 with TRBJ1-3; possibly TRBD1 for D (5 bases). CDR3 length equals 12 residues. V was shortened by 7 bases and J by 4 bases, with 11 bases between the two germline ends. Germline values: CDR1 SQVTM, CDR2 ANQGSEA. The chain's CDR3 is CSGGGTGNTIYF. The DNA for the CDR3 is TGCAGCGGGGGGGGGACGGGAAACACCATATATTTT.

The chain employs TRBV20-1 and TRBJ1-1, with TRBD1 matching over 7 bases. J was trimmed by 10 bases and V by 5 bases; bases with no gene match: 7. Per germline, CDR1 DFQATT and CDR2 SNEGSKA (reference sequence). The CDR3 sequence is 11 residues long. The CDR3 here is CSAELTGPAFF. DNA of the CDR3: TGCAGTGCTGAGCTGACAGGGCCAGCTTTCTTT.

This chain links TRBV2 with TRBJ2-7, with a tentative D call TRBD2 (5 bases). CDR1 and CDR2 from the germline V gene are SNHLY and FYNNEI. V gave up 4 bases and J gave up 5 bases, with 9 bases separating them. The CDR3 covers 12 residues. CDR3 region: CASSGGINEQYF. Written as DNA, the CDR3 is TGTGCCAGCAGTGGAGGGATAAACGAGCAGTACTTC.

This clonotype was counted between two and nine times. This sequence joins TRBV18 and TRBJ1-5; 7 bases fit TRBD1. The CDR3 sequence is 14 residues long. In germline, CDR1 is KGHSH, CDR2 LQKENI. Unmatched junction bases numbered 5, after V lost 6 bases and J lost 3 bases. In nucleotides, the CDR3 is TGTGCCAGCTCGAGACAGGGTTACAATCAGCCCCAGCATTTT. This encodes CASSRQGYNQPQHF.

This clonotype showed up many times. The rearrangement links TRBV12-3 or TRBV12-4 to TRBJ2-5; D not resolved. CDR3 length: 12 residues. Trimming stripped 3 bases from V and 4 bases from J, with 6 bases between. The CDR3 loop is CASSFISETQYF. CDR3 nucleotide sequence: TGTGCCAGCAGTTTTATTTCAGAGACCCAGTACTTC.

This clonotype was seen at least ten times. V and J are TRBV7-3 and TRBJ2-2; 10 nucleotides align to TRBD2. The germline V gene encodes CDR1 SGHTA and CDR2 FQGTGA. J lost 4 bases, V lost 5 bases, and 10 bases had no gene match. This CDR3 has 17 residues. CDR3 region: CASSRMGGLAVTGELFF. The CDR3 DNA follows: TGTGCCAGCAGCAGGATGGGTGGACTAGCGGTCACCGGGGAGCTGTTTTTT.

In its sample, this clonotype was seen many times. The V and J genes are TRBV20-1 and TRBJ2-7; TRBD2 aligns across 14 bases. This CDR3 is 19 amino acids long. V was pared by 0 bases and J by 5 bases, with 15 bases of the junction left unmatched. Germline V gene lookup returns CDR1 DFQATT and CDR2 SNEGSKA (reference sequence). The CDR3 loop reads CSARDFGTSGSPKGDEQYF. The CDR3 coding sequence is TGCAGTGCTAGAGATTTTGGGACTAGCGGGAGTCCCAAGGGCGACGAGCAGTACTTC.

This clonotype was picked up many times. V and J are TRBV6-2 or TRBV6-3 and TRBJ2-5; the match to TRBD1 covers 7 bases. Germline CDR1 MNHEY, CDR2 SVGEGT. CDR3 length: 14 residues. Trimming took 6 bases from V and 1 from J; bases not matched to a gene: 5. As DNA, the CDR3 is TGTGCCAGCAGGACGACAGGGACCCAAGAGACCCAGTACTTC. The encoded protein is CASRTTGTQETQYF.

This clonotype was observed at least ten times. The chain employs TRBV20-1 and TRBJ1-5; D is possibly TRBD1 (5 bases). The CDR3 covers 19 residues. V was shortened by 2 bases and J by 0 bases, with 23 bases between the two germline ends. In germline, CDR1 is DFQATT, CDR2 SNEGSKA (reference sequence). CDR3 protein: CSARLTGPPEWYSNQPQHF. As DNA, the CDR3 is TGCAGTGCTAGACTCACAGGTCCCCCCGAGTGGTATAGCAATCAGCCCCAGCATTTT.